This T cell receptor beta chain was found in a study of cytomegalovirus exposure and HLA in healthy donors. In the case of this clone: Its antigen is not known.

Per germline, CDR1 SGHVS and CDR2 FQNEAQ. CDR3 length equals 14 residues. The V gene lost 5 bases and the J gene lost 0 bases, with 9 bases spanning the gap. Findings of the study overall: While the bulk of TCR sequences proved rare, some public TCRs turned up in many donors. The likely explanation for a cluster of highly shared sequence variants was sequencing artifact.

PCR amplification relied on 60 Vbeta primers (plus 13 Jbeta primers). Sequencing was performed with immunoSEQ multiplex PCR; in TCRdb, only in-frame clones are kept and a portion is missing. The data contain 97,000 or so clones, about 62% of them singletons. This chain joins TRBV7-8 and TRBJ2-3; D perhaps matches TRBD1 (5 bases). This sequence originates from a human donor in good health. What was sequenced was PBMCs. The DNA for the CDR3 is TGTGCCAGCAGCCTGGACACAAGCACAGATACGCAGTATTTT. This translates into CASSLDTSTDTQYF.